The clone carrying this T cell receptor (beta chain) was observed a handful of times. Trimming took off 0 bases at V and 9 bases at J, with 12 bases between the two ends. Germline V gene data show CDR1 as MGHRA and CDR2 as YSYEKL. The CDR3 has 14 residues. This entry is derived from a study of CD8+CD57+ T cells in acquired aplastic anemia. Previously, flow cytometry had revealed CD8+CD57+ cell expansion in the patients chosen for sequencing. Genomic DNA constituted the template upon which TCR beta VDJ and CDR3 profiling was performed. TCRdb independently ran MiXCR on the reads; one entry per CDR3 protein. Of roughly 180,000 distinct CDR3 sequences in the sample, less than 50% were seen once.

What was sequenced was sorted CD4+, CD8+, or CD8+CD57+ T cells (not recorded which) from PBMCs. The clonotype was recovered from a human donor with aplastic anemia. The chain carries TRBV4-1 and TRBJ1-5; D remains ambiguous. CDR3 nucleotide sequence: TGCGCCAGCAGCCAAGATAATATTTTTTCGCCCCAGCATTTT. Translating it yields CASSQDNIFSPQHF.